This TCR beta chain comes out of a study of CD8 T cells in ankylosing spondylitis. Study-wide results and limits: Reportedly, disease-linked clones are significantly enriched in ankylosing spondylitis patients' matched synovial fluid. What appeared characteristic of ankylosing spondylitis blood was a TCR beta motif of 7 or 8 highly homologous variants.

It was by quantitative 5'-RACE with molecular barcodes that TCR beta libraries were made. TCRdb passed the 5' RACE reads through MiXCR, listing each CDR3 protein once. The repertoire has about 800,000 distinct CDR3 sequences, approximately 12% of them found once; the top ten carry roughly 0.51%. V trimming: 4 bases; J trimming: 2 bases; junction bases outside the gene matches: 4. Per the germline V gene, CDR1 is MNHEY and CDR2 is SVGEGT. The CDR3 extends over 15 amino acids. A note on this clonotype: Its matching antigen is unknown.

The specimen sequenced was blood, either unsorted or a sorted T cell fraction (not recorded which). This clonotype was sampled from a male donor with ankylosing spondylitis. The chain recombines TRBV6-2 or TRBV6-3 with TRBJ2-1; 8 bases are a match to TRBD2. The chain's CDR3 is CASSSTGGAYNEQFF. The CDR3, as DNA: TGTGCCAGCAGTTCGACGGGGGGGGCCTACAATGAGCAGTTCTTC.